Given below is one T cell receptor beta chain in context. Its specificity is unknown. The data belong to a study of T cell repertoires in cytomegalovirus infection. Background on the study: Epitope selection comprised recently identified HLA-C-restricted CMV epitopes and well-studied HLA-B-restricted CMV epitopes. It was the public TCR beta signatures that indicated both CMV infection and matching HLA type.

MiXCR, applied by TCRdb to the reads, yields one record per CDR3 protein. Among about 700,000 distinct CDR3 sequences listed, approximately 33% were seen once. V gave up 0 bases and J gave up 9 bases, with 18 bases separating them. This CDR3 contains 16 residues. Germline V gene sequence: CDR1 MNHEY, CDR2 SVGAGI. General study results and limits: Dominating the ex vivo response were HLA-C-restricted CMV-specific TCR beta clonotypes.

V gene TRBV6-5 combines with J gene TRBJ2-4, with D unresolved. The clonotype was recovered from a human donor in good health (CMV status not recorded). Some clones in this sample may be carry-over from other donors' samples. Sequencing was performed on cultured PBMCs, taken from culture after CMV antigen stimulation. The CDR3 DNA follows: TGTGCCAGCAGTTACTCGGCCCCCATCAGTAGTGGCATTCAGTACTTC. It encodes CASSYSAPISSGIQYF.